This T cell receptor (beta chain) was profiled in a study of cytomegalovirus exposure and HLA in healthy donors. Overall study results and limits: In vitro experiments confirmed that a few CMV-associated chains were specific for CMV antigens. An Asian-associated ancestry cluster reportedly showed fewer N-insertions than the roughly 600-donor mean in a later analysis.

The PCR employed 60 Vbeta primers together with 13 Jbeta primers. Sequenced by immunoSEQ multiplex PCR; TCRdb stores in-frame clones only, minus some. The sample holds tens of thousands of clones, 65% to 90% seen once. Trimming at V came to 7 bases and at J to 4 bases, leaving 21 bases not matched to a gene. The CDR3 loop spans 18 amino acids. Germline values: CDR1 SGHTA, CDR2 FQGNSA. About this clone itself: As yet, its antigen is unknown.

V usage is TRBV7-2 and J usage is TRBJ2-5, with 7 bases identical to TRBD2. This sequence originates from a man aged 25 to 40 in good health and CMV-seronegative. Sequenced input: PBMCs. CDR3 region: CASTFGPPLAIIGETQYF. CDR3 DNA sequence: TGTGCCAGCACTTTTGGGCCCCCACTAGCGATAATTGGAGAGACCCAGTACTTC.